Each of the 28 T cell receptor beta chains below was sequenced from the same sample in a study of T cell responses to AZD1222 COVID-19 vaccine. Clones were read by immunoSEQ multiplex PCR, and TCRdb kept only the in-frame ones, dropping some. The sample has approximately 28,000 clones; roughly 88% are singletons. The sequencing here drew on peripheral blood, taken 28 days after the second AZD1222 dose. These receptors were collected from an adult who received the AZD1222 COVID-19 vaccine.

The rearrangement links TRBV6-5 to TRBJ1-3; tentative D call: TRBD1 (5 bases). V was cut by 6 bases and J by 4 bases, with 16 bases left in between. This CDR3 has 15 residues. Germline V gene sequence: CDR1 MNHEY, CDR2 SVGAGI. CDR3 sequence reads: CASRPSDSSGNTIYF. DNA for the CDR3: TGTGCCAGCAGACCGTCCGACAGTTCAGGAAACACCATATATTTT.

V gene TRBV7-2 combines with J gene TRBJ2-1; TRBD2 agrees at 8 bases. This CDR3 has 17 residues. CDR1 SGHTA and CDR2 FQGNSA come from the germline V gene. J was trimmed by 8 bases and V by 4 bases; bases with no gene match: 16. The CDR3 DNA reads as TGTGCCAGCAGCTCCCCAAGGCGGGGGGCAGGTCTCGATGAGCAGTTCTTC. As protein: CASSSPRRGAGLDEQFF.

This chain uses TRBV6-5 with TRBJ2-7; TRBD1 aligns across 8 bases. The CDR3 totals 14 residues. Germline V gives CDR1 MNHEY, CDR2 SVGAGI. The V segment lost 2 bases and the J segment 2 bases; nucleotides outside the gene matches: 2. CDR3 DNA sequence: TGTGCCAGCAGTTACGGACAGGGCGCCTACGAGCAGTACTTC. Translation: CASSYGQGAYEQYF.

The chain employs TRBV7-9 and TRBJ2-1; TRBD2 is a possible D gene (5 bases). Trimming cost V 4 bases and J 0 bases, with 13 bases left between them. The CDR3 loop spans 16 amino acids. Germline V gene sequence: CDR1 SEHNR, CDR2 FQNEAQ (reference sequence). CDR3 coding DNA: TGTGCCAGCAGCTCCGGGCCGGGGTCCTCCTACAATGAGCAGTTCTTC. Translation gives CASSSGPGSSYNEQFF.

CDR3 region: CAWNTPGGEKLFF. In nucleotides, the CDR3 is TGTGCCTGGAATACCCCTGGGGGGGAAAAACTGTTTTTT. V is TRBV30 and J is TRBJ1-4, with D tentatively TRBD1 (5 bases). Germline CDR1 and CDR2: GTSNPN and SVGIG (reference sequence). V lost 4 bases and J lost 8, with 14 bases in between. This CDR3 has 13 amino acids.

V gene TRBV13 combines with J gene TRBJ1-2; maybe TRBD1 (5 bases). This CDR3 comprises 17 residues. The germline V gene encodes CDR1 PRHDT and CDR2 FYEKMQ (reference sequence). The ends were cut back, 4 bases at V and 3 bases at J, with 21 bases in the middle. Written as DNA, the CDR3 is TGTGCCAGCAGCTCCTTAACGGTTCAGGGACGGGACTATGGCTACACCTTC. It codes for CASSSLTVQGRDYGYTF.

This sequence joins TRBV6-5 and TRBJ2-7; D may correspond to TRBD1 or TRBD2 (6 bases each). The CDR3 is made up of 12 amino acids. Germline V gene sequence: CDR1 MNHEY, CDR2 SVGAGI. Between the trimmed V and J ends, which lost 8 bases and 3 bases, there was a span of 11 bases. This CDR3 is CASARGGYEQYF. DNA of the CDR3: TGTGCCAGCGCCAGGGGAGGCTACGAGCAGTACTTC.

The V gene is TRBV24-1, the J gene TRBJ1-3, with 9 bases fitting TRBD1. The junction had 2 bases not matched to a gene; V was cut back by 1 base and J by 2 bases. Per the germline V gene, CDR1 is KGHDR and CDR2 is SFDVKD. The CDR3 has 16 residues. CDR3 sequence (DNA): TGTGCCACCAGTGATTTACAGGGGGCAACTGGAAACACCATATATTTT. The encoded protein is CATSDLQGATGNTIYF.

This clone was observed a few times. The J gene is TRBJ1-5, the V gene TRBV18; tentatively, D is TRBD1 (5 bases). V dropped 4 bases and J dropped 4 bases, with 8 bases sitting between them. Germline assignment: CDR1 KGHSH and CDR2 LQKENI. CDR3 length: 13 residues. The CDR3 DNA follows: TGTGCCAGCTCACAGGGGAGGAATCAGCCCCAGCATTTT. Its translation is CASSQGRNQPQHF.

The rearrangement joins TRBV28 to TRBJ2-7; 8 bases fit TRBD1. Germline assignment: CDR1 MDHEN and CDR2 SYDVKM. Trimming took 5 bases from V and 3 from J; bases not matched to a gene: 6. CDR3 length: 14 amino acids. CDR3: CASSVGQGGYEQYF. The CDR3 DNA follows: TGTGCCAGCAGTGTCGGACAGGGTGGCTACGAGCAGTACTTC.

The genes are TRBV6-5 and TRBJ2-5; TRBD1 aligns across 8 bases. The ends lost 5 bases at V and 4 bases at J; junction bases unmatched: 3. Germline V gene lookup returns CDR1 MNHEY and CDR2 SVGAGI. The CDR3 is 13 residues long. The CDR3 DNA is TGTGCCAGCAGTAGGGACAGGACAGAGACCCAGTACTTC. Its protein is CASSRDRTETQYF.

The chain has TRBV5-6 and TRBJ1-2, with no clear D. CDR1 and CDR2 from the germline V gene are SGHDT and YYEEEE. This CDR3 comprises 15 residues. The germline V and J ends were trimmed by 0 bases and 7 bases, with 16 bases remaining between them. CDR3: CASSLVSARTFGYTF. The CDR3, as DNA: TGTGCCAGCAGCTTGGTATCGGCCAGGACCTTTGGCTACACCTTC.

The chain is built from TRBV7-3 and TRBJ1-6; possibly TRBD1 for D (5 bases). Germline loops: CDR1 SGHTA, CDR2 FQGTGA. The CDR3 consists of 15 residues. V lost 1 base, J lost 7 bases, and 11 bases lay in between. The CDR3 is CASSLNPGRNSPLHF. In DNA form, the CDR3 reads TGTGCCAGCAGCTTAAACCCAGGGCGGAATTCACCCCTCCACTTT.

This chain links TRBV6-1 with TRBJ2-4; TRBD2 aligns across 13 bases. CDR1 and CDR2 from the germline V gene are MNHNS and SASEGT. V lost 3 bases to trimming and J lost 0 bases; unmatched junction nucleotides: 11. The CDR3 is made up of 20 amino acids. The CDR3: CASSDPRTSGGPLAKNIQYF. The CDR3 coding sequence is TGTGCCAGCAGTGATCCTCGGACTAGCGGGGGACCACTAGCCAAAAACATTCAGTACTTC.

This chain links TRBV3-1 (or the pseudogene TRBV3-2) with TRBJ1-6; 10 nucleotides agree with TRBD1. Germline CDR1 and CDR2: LGHDT and YNNKEL (reference sequence). This CDR3 is 16 amino acids long. Germline trimming cut 1 base from V and 9 bases from J; bases unmatched to any gene: 6. CDR3 protein: CASSQVATGGSSPLHF. CDR3 sequence (DNA): TGTGCCAGCAGCCAAGTTGCGACAGGGGGCAGTTCACCCCTCCACTTT.

This chain uses TRBV4-3 with TRBJ2-7; 7 bases are shared with TRBD1. The trim removed 4 bases at V and 3 bases at J, leaving 9 bases unmatched. The CDR3 contains 15 residues. Germline values: CDR1 LGHNA, CDR2 YSLEER. The CDR3 DNA follows: TGCGCCAGCAGCCGGTGGGGACAGACTGTCTACGAGCAGTACTTC. Translating it yields CASSRWGQTVYEQYF.

The rearrangement links TRBV5-6 to TRBJ2-7; 8 bases align to TRBD1. Trimming took 0 bases from V and 0 from J; bases not matched to a gene: 5. Germline-derived CDR1 and CDR2 are SGHDT and YYEEEE. The CDR3 contains 16 residues. DNA of the CDR3: TGTGCCAGCAGCTTGGGGACAGGGCCGCGCTCCTACGAGCAGTACTTC. The encoded protein is CASSLGTGPRSYEQYF.

This rearrangement joins TRBV5-8 to TRBJ1-3; 9 nucleotides match TRBD1. Per germline, CDR1 SGHTS and CDR2 YDEGEE. The junction had 1 base not matched to a gene; V was cut back by 2 bases and J by 4 bases. The CDR3 sequence is 14 residues long. CDR3: CASSLQGAGNTIYF. The CDR3, as DNA: TGTGCCAGCAGCTTACAGGGGGCCGGAAACACCATATATTTT. The complete variable domain, with remaining parts taken from reference TRBV5-8 and TRBJ1-3, reads EAGVTQSPTHLIKTRGQQATLRCSPISGHTSVYWYQQALGLGLQFLLWYDEGEERNRGNFPPRFSGRQFPNYSSELNVNALELEDSALYLCASSLQGAGNTIYFGEGSWLTVV.

The CDR3 region is CASARQMNTEAFF. The CDR3 DNA follows: TGTGCCAGTGCCAGGCAGATGAACACTGAAGCTTTCTTT. The chain is built from TRBV28 and TRBJ1-1, with D uncertain. The CDR3 runs to 13 residues. The germline gives CDR1 MDHEN, CDR2 SYDVKM. V was trimmed by 9 bases and J by 0 bases, leaving 11 bases between them.

This clone was picked up a small number of times. The chain employs TRBV7-2 and TRBJ1-2; the match to TRBD1 covers 7 bases. CDR1 and CDR2 (germline): SGHTA, FQGNSA. J lost 0 bases, V lost 5 bases, and 6 bases had no gene match. This CDR3 is 15 amino acids long. The CDR3 protein is CASSHTGTANYGYTF. DNA of the CDR3: TGTGCCAGCAGCCACACTGGGACAGCTAACTATGGCTACACCTTC.

This chain uses TRBV12-3 or TRBV12-4 with TRBJ2-7; no firm D call. The CDR3 loop spans 13 amino acids. Trimming shortened V by 7 bases and J by 6 bases, and 16 bases separated the two germline ends. The CDR3 loop reads CASTVVWEGEQYF. CDR3 coding DNA: TGTGCCAGCACCGTAGTGTGGGAAGGCGAGCAGTACTTC.

J is TRBJ2-1 and V is TRBV7-3; possibly TRBD2 for D (7 bases). V shed 2 bases and J shed 2 bases, with 13 bases lying between them. CDR1 is SGHTA and CDR2 is FQGTGA in the germline V gene. The CDR3 extends over 16 amino acids. CDR3 nucleotide sequence: TGTGCCAGCAGCTTACGGGGGGCCGGCGCCTACAATGAGCAGTTCTTC. Its translation is CASSLRGAGAYNEQFF.

V gene TRBV9 combines with J gene TRBJ1-3, with a tentative D call TRBD1 (6 bases). The CDR3 is made up of 15 amino acids. The V gene's germline CDR1 is SGDLS and CDR2 YYNGEE. V lost 0 bases to trimming and J lost 0 bases, with 7 bases between them. The DNA for the CDR3 is TGTGCCAGCAGCGTAGGGACAGTCTCTGGAAACACCATATATTTT. This translates into CASSVGTVSGNTIYF.

This chain connects TRBV7-9 to TRBJ2-5; tentative D call: TRBD2 (5 bases). The germline CDR1 and CDR2 sequences are SEHNR and FQNEAQ (reference sequence). Trimming left V 5 bases short and J 5 bases short, with 15 bases between. This CDR3 is 14 amino acids long. DNA for the CDR3: TGTGCCAGCAGCCCGGCGCCACGGAGGGAGACCCAGTACTTC. Its protein is CASSPAPRRETQYF.

CDR3 protein: CATSDGTGEVQETQYF. The CDR3 DNA follows: TGTGCCACCAGTGATGGGACAGGGGAGGTCCAAGAGACCCAGTACTTC. This chain uses TRBV24-1 with TRBJ2-5; 10 nucleotides agree with TRBD1. V trimming: 3 bases; J trimming: 1 base; junction bases outside the gene matches: 4. Germline V CDR1 and CDR2: KGHDR, SFDVKD. The CDR3 runs to 16 residues.

The chain uses TRBV4-2 and TRBJ1-2; TRBD1 is a possible D gene (6 bases). Germline V CDR1 and CDR2: LGHNA, YNFKEQ. The length of the CDR3 is 16 residues. Deletions cut 1 base from V and 5 bases from J, with 17 bases between. The CDR3 DNA sequence: TGTGCCAGCAGCCAAGGATGGCGGGGGGCGCGGTATGGCTACACCTTC. It translates to CASSQGWRGARYGYTF.

The chain uses TRBV27 and TRBJ1-6; D remains unclear. CDR3 length: 18 residues. V lost 6 bases and J lost 0, with 18 bases in between. Germline CDR1 and CDR2: MNHEY and SMNVEV (reference sequence). CDR3 bases: TGTGCCAGCAGGAACCCCCCCGCGAAGGGCTCCTATAATTCACCCCTCCACTTT. It codes for CASRNPPAKGSYNSPLHF.

The chain employs TRBV7-8 and TRBJ1-2, with D unclear. Trimming removed 1 base at V and 0 bases at J, with 6 bases between. Looked up from germline, CDR1 is SGHVS and CDR2 is FQNEAQ. The CDR3 consists of 14 residues. The CDR3 sequence is CASSLEAANYGYTF. The CDR3 DNA reads TGTGCCAGCAGCTTAGAGGCAGCTAACTATGGCTACACCTTC. Drawing the rest from reference TRBV7-8 and TRBJ1-2, the complete variable domain is GAGVSQSPRYKVAKRGQDVALRCDPISGHVSLFWYQQALGQGPEFLTYFQNEAQLDKSGLPSDRFFAERPEGSVSTLKIQRTQQEDSAVYLCASSLEAANYGYTFGSGTRLTVV.